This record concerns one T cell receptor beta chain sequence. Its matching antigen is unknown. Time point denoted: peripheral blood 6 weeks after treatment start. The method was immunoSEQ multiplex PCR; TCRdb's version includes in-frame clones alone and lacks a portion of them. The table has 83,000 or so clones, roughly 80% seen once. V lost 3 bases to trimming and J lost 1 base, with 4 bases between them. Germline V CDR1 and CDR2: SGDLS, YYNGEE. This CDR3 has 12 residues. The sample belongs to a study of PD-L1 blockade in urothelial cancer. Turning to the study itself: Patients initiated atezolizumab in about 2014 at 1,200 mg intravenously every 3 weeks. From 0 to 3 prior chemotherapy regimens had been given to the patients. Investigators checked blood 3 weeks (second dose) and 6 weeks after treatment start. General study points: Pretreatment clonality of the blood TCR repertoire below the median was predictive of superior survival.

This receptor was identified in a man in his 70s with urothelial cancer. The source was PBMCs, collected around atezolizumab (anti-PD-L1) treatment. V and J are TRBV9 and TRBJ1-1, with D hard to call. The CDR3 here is CASSAENTEAFF. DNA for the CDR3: TGTGCCAGCAGCGCAGAGAACACTGAAGCTTTCTTT.